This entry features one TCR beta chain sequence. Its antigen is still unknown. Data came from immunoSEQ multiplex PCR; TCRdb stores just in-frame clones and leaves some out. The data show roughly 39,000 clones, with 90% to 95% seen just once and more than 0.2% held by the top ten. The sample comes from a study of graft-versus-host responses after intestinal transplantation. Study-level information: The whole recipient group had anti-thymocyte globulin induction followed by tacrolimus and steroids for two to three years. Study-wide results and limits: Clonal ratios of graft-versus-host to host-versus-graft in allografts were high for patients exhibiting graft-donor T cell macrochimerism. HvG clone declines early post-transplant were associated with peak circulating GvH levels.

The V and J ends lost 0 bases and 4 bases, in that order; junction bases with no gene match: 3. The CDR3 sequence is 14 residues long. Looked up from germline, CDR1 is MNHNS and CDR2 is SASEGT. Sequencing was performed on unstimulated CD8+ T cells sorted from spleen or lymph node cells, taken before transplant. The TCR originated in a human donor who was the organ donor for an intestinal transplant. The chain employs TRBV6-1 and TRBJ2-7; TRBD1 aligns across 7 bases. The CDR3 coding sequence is TGTGCCAGCAGTGAAGCAGGGGGCCAGTACGAGCAGTACTTC. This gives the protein CASSEAGGQYEQYF.